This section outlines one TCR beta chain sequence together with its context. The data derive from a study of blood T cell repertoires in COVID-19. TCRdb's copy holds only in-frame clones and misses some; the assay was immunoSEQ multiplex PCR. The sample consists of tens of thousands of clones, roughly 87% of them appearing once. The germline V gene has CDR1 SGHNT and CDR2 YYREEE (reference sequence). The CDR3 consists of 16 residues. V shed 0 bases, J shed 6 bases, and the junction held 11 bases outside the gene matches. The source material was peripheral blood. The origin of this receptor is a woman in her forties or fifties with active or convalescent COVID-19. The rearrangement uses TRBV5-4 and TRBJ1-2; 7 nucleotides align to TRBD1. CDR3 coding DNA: TGTGCCAGCAGCTTGGGGGGCAGGGGGTTAACCAATGGCTACACCTTC. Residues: CASSLGGRGLTNGYTF.